A single sample gave rise to the 5 T cell receptor beta chains below, sequenced in a study of blood T cell repertoires in COVID-19. This table comes from immunoSEQ multiplex PCR, and its TCRdb copy is limited to in-frame clones, with some not included. The sample has approximately 160,000 clones; over 80% are singletons. Sequenced material: peripheral blood. The source is a woman aged 60-75 years with acute or convalescent COVID-19.

CDR3: CASSLGGGRSGNTIYF. In DNA form, the CDR3 reads TGTGCCAGCAGCTTGGGGGGGGGACGCTCTGGAAACACCATATATTTT. The J gene is TRBJ1-3, the V gene TRBV5-4; maybe TRBD1 (5 bases). Germline-derived CDR1 and CDR2 are SGHNT and YYREEE (reference sequence). V lost 0 bases to trimming and J lost 0 bases, with 10 bases between them. There are 16 residues in the CDR3.

The J gene is TRBJ1-2, the V gene TRBV6-2 or TRBV6-3, with TRBD1 as a possible D gene (6 bases). Germline lookup yields CDR1 MNHEY and CDR2 SVGEGT. The CDR3 extends over 18 amino acids. V lost 6 bases, J lost 9 bases, and 32 bases lay in between. CDR3 sequence: CASSPISGGNVSHWSYTF. In nucleotides, the CDR3 is TGTGCCAGCAGCCCTATTTCGGGGGGCAACGTTTCCCACTGGAGCTACACCTTC.

V is TRBV7-3 and J is TRBJ2-1; TRBD2 matches 9 bases. This CDR3 comprises 13 residues. The trim removed 8 bases at V and 7 bases at J, leaving 6 bases unmatched. Germline CDR1 and CDR2: SGHTA and FQGTGA. The CDR3 nucleotides read TGTGCCAGCGGACGCGGGGGGGCAAATGAGCAGTTCTTC. It is translated as CASGRGGANEQFF.

CDR3 sequence reads: CASSLDSRGGNEQFF. CDR3 coding DNA: TGCGCCAGCAGCTTGGATTCCCGGGGGGGGAATGAGCAGTTCTTC. The V and J genes are TRBV5-1 and TRBJ2-1; 8 positions agree with TRBD2. Germline V lookup: CDR1 SGHRS, CDR2 YFSETQ. After removal of 0 bases from V and 7 bases from J, the junction contained 6 bases not matched to a gene. CDR3 length equals 15 residues.

The genes are TRBV19 and TRBJ1-6, with a possible D match to TRBD1 (5 bases). Germline CDR1 reads LNHDA; CDR2 reads SQIVND (reference sequence). The CDR3 is 18 residues long. The V end was cut by 2 bases, the J end by 5 bases, with 19 bases between. The CDR3, as DNA: TGTGCCAGTAGTATAACCCTGAGCAGGGTAGGAGATAATTCACCCCTCCACTTT. This encodes CASSITLSRVGDNSPLHF.